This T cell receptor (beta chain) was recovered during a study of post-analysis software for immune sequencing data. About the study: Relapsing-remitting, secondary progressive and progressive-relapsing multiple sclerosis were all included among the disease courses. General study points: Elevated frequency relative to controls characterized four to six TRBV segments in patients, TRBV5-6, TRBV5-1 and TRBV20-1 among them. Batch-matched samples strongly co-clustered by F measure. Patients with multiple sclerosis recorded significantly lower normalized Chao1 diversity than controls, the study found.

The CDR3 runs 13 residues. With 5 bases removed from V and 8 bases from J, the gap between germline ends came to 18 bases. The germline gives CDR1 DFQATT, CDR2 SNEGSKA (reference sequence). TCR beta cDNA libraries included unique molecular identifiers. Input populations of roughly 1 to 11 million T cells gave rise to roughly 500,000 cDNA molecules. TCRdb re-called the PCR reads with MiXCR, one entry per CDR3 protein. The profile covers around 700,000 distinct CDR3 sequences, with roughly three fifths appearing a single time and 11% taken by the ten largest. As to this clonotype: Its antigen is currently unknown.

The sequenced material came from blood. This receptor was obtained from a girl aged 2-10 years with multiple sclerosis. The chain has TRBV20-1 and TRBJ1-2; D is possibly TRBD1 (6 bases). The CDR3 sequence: CSASTGPTGGYTF. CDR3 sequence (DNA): TGCAGTGCTTCCACAGGGCCTACGGGGGGCTACACCTTC.